In its sample, the clone carrying this T cell receptor (beta chain) was seen a few times. TCRdb reprocessed the RT-PCR reads via MiXCR and lists one record per CDR3 protein. The sample yields about 680,000 distinct CDR3 sequences, approximately 14% seen once. CDR1 and CDR2 (germline): DFQATT, SNEGSKA (reference sequence). The CDR3 spans 18 residues. With 1 base clipped from V and 4 bases from J, the junction kept 13 bases outside the gene matches. Sequenced sample: memory CD4+ T cells from blood. J is TRBJ2-3 and V is TRBV20-1; 11 bases align to TRBD2. The sequence was obtained from a female donor in good health, serving as a healthy control. The DNA for the CDR3 is TGCAGTGCTAGAGGGCGGGGTGAACTAGCGGGGGTGGCAGATACGCAGTATTTT. Translation: CSARGRGELAGVADTQYF.